The TCR beta chain described here comes from a study of shared clonotypes between healthy human individuals. Study context: Plates per donor: three CD4 naive, three CD4 memory, two CD8 naive, one CD8 memory.

CD4+ cell separation produced CD45RA+ naive and CD45RA-negative memory subsets. This clone was recorded once. Its antigen is currently unknown. V was trimmed by 5 bases and J by 4 bases, leaving 12 bases between them. The germline CDR1 and CDR2 sequences are MNHEY and SMNVEV (reference sequence). The CDR3 has 14 residues. Here immunoSEQ multiplex PCR was the method, and the copy in TCRdb shows in-frame clones only, minus some. Here the sample spans 2.3 million or so clones, 85% to 95% being singletons. Study observations and caveats: With four donors compared, around 5% of naive CD4 clonotypes were shared.

This sequence joins TRBV27 and TRBJ1-3; no firm D call. The receptor comes from a man between 18 and 29 years old in good health. Some clones in this sample may be carry-over from other donors' samples. Sequencing was carried out using naive CD4+ T cells from PBMCs. Subset described: CD45RA+ positively selected. The CDR3 reads CASSPEPAGNTIYF. CDR3 DNA: TGTGCCAGCAGTCCCGAACCGGCGGGAAACACCATATATTTT.